This T cell receptor beta chain was captured in a study of T cell responses to AZD1222 COVID-19 vaccine. Per the germline V gene, CDR1 is SGHAT and CDR2 is FQNNGV. This CDR3 is built from 14 residues. The junction had 3 bases not matched to a gene; V was cut back by 3 bases and J by 4 bases. Produced via immunoSEQ multiplex PCR; TCRdb's table is partial and in-frame only. The sample includes 60,000 to 85,000 clones, 85% of them seen just once. This clone was detected only once. Sequencing was performed on peripheral blood, taken on day 0 of AZD1222 vaccination. This rearrangement joins TRBV11-2 to TRBJ2-7, with TRBD2 matching 10 bases. The sequence was collected from an adult in good health. For the CDR3, the DNA is TGTGCCAGCAGCTTCGCTAGCGGGAGTTACGAGCAGTACTTC. Protein: CASSFASGSYEQYF. Supplemented by reference TRBV11-2 and TRBJ2-7, the full variable domain reads EAGVAQSPRYKIIEKRQSVAFWCNPISGHATLYWYQQILGQGPKLLIQFQNNGVVDDSQLPKDRFSAERLKGVDSTLKIQPAKLEDSAVYLCASSFASGSYEQYFGPGTRLTVT.